The 16 T cell receptor beta chains in this list originate from one sample, sequenced in a study of identical twins. TCRdb reprocessed the 5' RACE reads via MiXCR and lists one record per CDR3 protein. The profile shows about 520,000 distinct CDR3 sequences, 22% of them singletons. The same specimen was also included in a second study, on T cells expressing NK-cell markers.

The source material was CD4+ T cells sorted from blood. The receptors shown here come from a woman aged 18-29 years in good health.

There are a few counts of this clonotype. DNA for the CDR3: TGTGCCATCTCCGGGACAGAGGGATCACCCCTCCACTTT. Translating gives CAISGTEGSPLHF. The genes are TRBV10-3 and TRBJ1-6; 7 bases map to TRBD1. Germline CDR1 and CDR2: ENHRY and SYGVKD. V was pared by 8 bases and J by 10 bases, with 8 bases of the junction left unmatched. The CDR3 is 13 residues long.

The V and J genes are TRBV7-2 and TRBJ2-5; D remains ambiguous. Germline-derived CDR1 and CDR2 are SGHTA and FQGNSA. There are 14 residues in the CDR3. Trimming pared 5 bases from V and 5 bases from J, leaving 15 bases between. Here the CDR3 reads CASSIRANGETQYF. The CDR3, as DNA: TGTGCCAGCAGCATTCGAGCGAACGGGGAGACCCAGTACTTC.

The CDR3 DNA is TGCGCCAGCAGCCCCCCGGGTCGGAACTCACCCCTCCACTTT. Translated: CASSPPGRNSPLHF. The chain carries TRBV4-3 and TRBJ1-6, with D uncertain. V lost 4 bases, J lost 10 bases, and 14 bases lay in between. CDR1 and CDR2 from the germline V gene are LGHNA and YSLEER. This CDR3 is built from 14 residues.

This clonotype was seen repeatedly, ten times or more. The V gene is TRBV5-1, the J gene TRBJ1-5; D remains ambiguous. Germline V gene lookup returns CDR1 SGHRS and CDR2 YFSETQ. The CDR3 loop spans 13 amino acids. The V end was cut by 5 bases, the J end by 4 bases, with 10 bases between. CDR3 residues: CASRRSVNQPQHF. CDR3 DNA: TGCGCCAGCAGGAGGTCGGTGAATCAGCCCCAGCATTTT.

The chain recombines TRBV12-3 or TRBV12-4 with TRBJ2-7; the match to TRBD1 covers 10 bases. The trim removed 5 bases at V and 4 bases at J, leaving 5 bases unmatched. The CDR3 runs to 14 residues. The CDR3 bases are TGTGCCAGCAGTGGGACAGGGGACGTGTACGAGCAGTACTTC. Residues: CASSGTGDVYEQYF.

In its sample, this clonotype was seen a few times. The genes are TRBV20-1 and TRBJ1-1; 9 bases are a match to TRBD1. J was trimmed by 3 bases and V by 5 bases; bases with no gene match: 7. CDR3 length: 14 residues. The germline gives CDR1 DFQATT, CDR2 SNEGSKA (reference sequence). CDR3: CSAVRDREYTEAFF. CDR3 nucleotides: TGCAGTGCTGTTCGGGACAGGGAATACACTGAAGCTTTCTTT.

V and J are TRBV21-1 and TRBJ1-3. TRBV21-1 is termed a pseudogene. CDR3 length equals 15 residues. This CDR3 reads CASSARLFSGNTIYF. CDR3 nucleotides: TGTGCCAGCAGCGCTAGACTCTTCTCTGGAAACACCATATATTTT.

The chain recombines TRBV21-1 with TRBJ2-4; the table's D call TRBD1 went unverified against the DNA. TRBV21-1 is tagged as a pseudogene. The CDR3 consists of 21 residues. CDR3 coding DNA: TGTGCCAGCAGCAAATTCAAGGGGCAGTCGTTCAAGCTGGCAGGGAAAAACATTCAGTACTTC. It codes for CASSKFKGQSFKLAGKNIQYF.

The rearrangement joins TRBV20-1 to TRBJ2-7; D is possibly TRBD1 or TRBD2 (6 bases each). V lost 0 bases to trimming and J lost 3 bases, with 15 bases between them. The CDR3 runs 15 residues. CDR1 DFQATT and CDR2 SNEGSKA come from the germline V gene (reference sequence). The CDR3 DNA sequence: TGCAGTGCTAGAGATCAGGGGAGGCCGCTCTACGAGCAGTACTTC. Translation gives CSARDQGRPLYEQYF.

The chain combines TRBV20-1 with TRBJ2-3; TRBD2 agrees at 7 bases. V lost 0 bases, J lost 2 bases, and 5 bases stayed unmatched. Germline-derived CDR1 and CDR2 are DFQATT and SNEGSKA (reference sequence). The CDR3 consists of 15 residues. CDR3 sequence (DNA): TGCAGTGCTAGAGACCCAAGCGGGGCCACAGATACGCAGTATTTT. Translated, it gives CSARDPSGATDTQYF.

The V and J genes are TRBV20-1 and TRBJ2-3; tentatively, D is TRBD1 or TRBD2 (5 bases each). This CDR3 has 13 amino acids. CDR1 DFQATT and CDR2 SNEGSKA come from the germline V gene (reference sequence). The germline V and J ends were trimmed by 4 bases and 9 bases, with 17 bases remaining between them. The CDR3 bases are TGCAGTGCTACCGAGAGGGGAATGGGGACGCAGTATTTT. This encodes CSATERGMGTQYF.

The rearrangement uses TRBV9 and TRBJ1-2; D is uncertain. Germline values: CDR1 SGDLS, CDR2 YYNGEE. The CDR3 is 15 amino acids. The ends were cut back, 3 bases at V and 0 bases at J, with 12 bases in the middle. Here the CDR3 reads CASSANPAANYGYTF. The CDR3 DNA sequence: TGTGCCAGCAGCGCAAACCCAGCGGCTAACTATGGCTACACCTTC. The full variable domain, with the rest looked up from reference TRBV9 and TRBJ1-2, is DSGVTQTPKHLITATGQRVTLRCSPRSGDLSVYWYQQSLDQGLQFLIQYYNGEERAKGNILERFSAQQFPDLHSELNLSSLELGDSALYFCASSANPAANYGYTFGSGTRLTVV.

The V and J genes are TRBV12-3 or TRBV12-4 and TRBJ2-1, with a tentative D call TRBD2 (5 bases). The CDR3 extends over 12 amino acids. Trimming pared 5 bases from V and 13 bases from J, leaving 15 bases between. The CDR3 DNA reads TGTGCCAGCAGTCCGAGTTCTAGCTCCCAGTTCTTC. Residues: CASSPSSSSQFF.

This clonotype was counted only a few times. This rearrangement joins TRBV12-3 or TRBV12-4 to TRBJ2-5; D might be TRBD2 (5 bases). This CDR3 is built from 14 residues. The V and J ends lost 6 bases and 5 bases respectively, with 16 bases between them. The CDR3 spells CASSPGRGLETQYF. CDR3 in DNA: TGTGCCAGCAGCCCTGGACGGGGTTTGGAGACCCAGTACTTC.

This clonotype was found a few times. This chain joins TRBV12-3 or TRBV12-4 and TRBJ2-1; TRBD2 might be the D (5 bases). The V end was cut by 6 bases, the J end by 6 bases, with 15 bases between. The CDR3 is 14 amino acids. CDR3 sequence (DNA): TGTGCCAGCAGCCCCCGGACCCTAGCCAATGAGCAGTTCTTC. It specifies CASSPRTLANEQFF.

The chain is built from TRBV6-1 and TRBJ2-7; D gene ambiguous. With 10 bases removed from V and 5 bases from J, the gap between germline ends came to 18 bases. Germline lookup yields CDR1 MNHNS and CDR2 SASEGT. The CDR3 is 13 residues long. In DNA form, the CDR3 reads TGTGCCACCGTGATTCGCCGCCGCGACGAGCAGTACTTC. This sequence encodes CATVIRRRDEQYF.